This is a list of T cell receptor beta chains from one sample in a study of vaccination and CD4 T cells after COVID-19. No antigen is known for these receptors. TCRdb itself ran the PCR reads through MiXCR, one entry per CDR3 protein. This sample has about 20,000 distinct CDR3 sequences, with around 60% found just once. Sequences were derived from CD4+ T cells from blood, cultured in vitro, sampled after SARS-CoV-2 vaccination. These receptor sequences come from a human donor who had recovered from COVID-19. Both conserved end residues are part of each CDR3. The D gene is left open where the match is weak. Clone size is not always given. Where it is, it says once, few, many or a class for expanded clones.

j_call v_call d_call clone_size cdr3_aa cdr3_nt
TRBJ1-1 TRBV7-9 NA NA CASSFAENTEAFF TGTGCCAGCAGCTTCGCTGAGAACACTGAAGCTTTCTTT
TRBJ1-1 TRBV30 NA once CAWSRGGDTEAFF TGTGCCTGGAGTCGGGGGGGGGACACTGAAGCTTTCTTT
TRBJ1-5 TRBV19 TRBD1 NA CASGGQGGSNQPQHF TGTGCCAGTGGGGGACAGGGAGGGTCCAATCAGCCCCAGCATTTT
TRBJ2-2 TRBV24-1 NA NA CATSDLGDRNTGELFF TGTGCCACCAGTGATTTGGGGGACCGGAACACCGGGGAGCTGTTTTTT
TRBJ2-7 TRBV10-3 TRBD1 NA CAIEGTGENEQYF TGTGCCATCGAGGGGACAGGGGAAAACGAGCAGTACTTC
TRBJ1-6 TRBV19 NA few CASSISNSNSPLHF TGTGCCAGTAGTATCTCAAACAGCAATTCACCCCTCCACTTT
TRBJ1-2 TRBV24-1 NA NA CATSQGETRIYGYTF TGTGCCACCAGTCAAGGGGAGACACGGATCTATGGCTACACCTTC
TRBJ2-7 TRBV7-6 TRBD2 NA CASSLILRLAGGIYEQYF TGTGCCAGCAGCTTAATCCTCAGACTAGCGGGAGGGATTTACGAGCAGTACTTC
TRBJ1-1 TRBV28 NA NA CASRRGGSNTEAFF TGTGCCAGCAGGAGGGGTGGGTCGAACACTGAAGCTTTCTTT
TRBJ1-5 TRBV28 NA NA CASSFREQPQHF TGTGCCAGCAGTTTCAGGGAGCAGCCCCAGCATTTT
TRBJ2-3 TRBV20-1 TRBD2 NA CSAREGLAGAVDTQYF TGCAGTGCTAGAGAGGGGCTAGCGGGAGCTGTAGATACGCAGTATTTT
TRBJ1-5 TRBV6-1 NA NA CASSEAAAAQPQHF TGTGCCAGCAGTGAAGCGGCAGCGGCCCAGCCCCAGCATTTT
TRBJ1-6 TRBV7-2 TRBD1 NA CASSWTGGINSPLHF TGTGCCAGCAGCTGGACAGGGGGCATCAATTCACCCCTCCACTTT
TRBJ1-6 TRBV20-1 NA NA CSAKAAGQGPLHF TGCAGTGCTAAAGCGGCAGGGCAGGGTCCCCTCCACTTT
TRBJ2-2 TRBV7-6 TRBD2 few CASSLSIAGGGGELFF TGTGCCAGCAGCCTTAGCATTGCGGGAGGAGGTGGGGAGCTGTTTTTT
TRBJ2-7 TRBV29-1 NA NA CSVDTPTGSDEQYF TGCAGCGTTGATACCCCCACAGGGTCGGACGAGCAGTACTTC
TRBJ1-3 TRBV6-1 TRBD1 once CASRPRQGEANTIYF TGTGCCAGCAGACCCCGACAGGGTGAGGCAAACACCATATATTTT
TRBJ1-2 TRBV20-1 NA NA CSATTTNYGYTF TGCAGTGCTACTACAACTAACTATGGCTACACCTTC
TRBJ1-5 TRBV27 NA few CASSSRGPLNQPQHF TGTGCCAGCAGTTCGCGAGGCCCGCTCAATCAGCCCCAGCATTTT
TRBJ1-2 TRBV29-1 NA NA CSALYGGEGHMNGYTF TGCAGCGCCTTATATGGGGGTGAGGGACACATGAATGGCTACACCTTC
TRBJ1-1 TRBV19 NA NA CASSMMGSTEAFF TGTGCCAGTAGTATGATGGGGAGCACTGAAGCTTTCTTT
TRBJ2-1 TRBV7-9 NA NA CASSKGRGGENEQFF TGTGCCAGCAGCAAAGGAAGGGGCGGTGAAAATGAGCAGTTCTTC
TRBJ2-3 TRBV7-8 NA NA CASSSEFGTDTQYF TGTGCCAGCAGCTCGGAGTTTGGCACAGATACGCAGTATTTT
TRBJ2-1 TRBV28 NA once CASSYISFYYNEQFF TGTGCCAGCAGTTATATTAGCTTCTACTACAATGAGCAGTTCTTC
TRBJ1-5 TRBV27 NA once CASREGVVSNQPQHF TGTGCCAGCAGGGAAGGGGTTGTAAGCAATCAGCCCCAGCATTTT
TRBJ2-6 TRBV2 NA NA CASSGTSGANVLTF TGTGCCAGCAGCGGGACGTCTGGGGCCAACGTCCTGACTTTC
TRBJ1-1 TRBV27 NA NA CASSPTRLNTEAFF TGTGCCAGCAGTCCGACCCGATTGAACACTGAAGCTTTCTTT
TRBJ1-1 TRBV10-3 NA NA CAISTKNTEAFF TGTGCCATCAGCACAAAGAACACTGAAGCTTTCTTT
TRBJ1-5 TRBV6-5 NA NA CASSYDRDGNQPQHF TGTGCCAGCAGTTACGACCGGGACGGCAATCAGCCCCAGCATTTT
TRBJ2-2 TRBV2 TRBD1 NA CASSPGQVSTGELFF TGTGCCAGCAGCCCAGGACAGGTTTCCACCGGGGAGCTGTTTTTT
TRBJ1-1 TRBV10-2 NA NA CASSESRTVTEAFF TGCGCCAGCAGTGAGTCCCGGACAGTCACTGAAGCTTTCTTT
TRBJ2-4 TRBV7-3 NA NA CASSLSGPGVEDIQYF TGTGCCAGCAGCTTATCCGGTCCGGGAGTGGAGGACATTCAGTACTTC
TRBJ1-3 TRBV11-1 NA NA CASSRTRQSSGNTIYF TGTGCCAGCAGCCGGACTCGACAGAGCTCTGGAAACACCATATATTTT
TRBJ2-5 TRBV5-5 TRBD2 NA CASSSGTSGSRTETQYF TGTGCCAGCAGCTCTGGGACTAGCGGGAGTCGGACGGAGACCCAGTACTTC
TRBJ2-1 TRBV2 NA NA CASTAGSSYNEQFF TGTGCCAGCACAGCAGGGAGCTCCTACAATGAGCAGTTCTTC
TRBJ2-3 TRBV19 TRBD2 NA CASSTGGGGGDTQYF TGTGCCAGTAGTACAGGAGGCGGGGGGGGAGATACGCAGTATTTT
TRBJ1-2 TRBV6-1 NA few CASSPRTHDGYTF TGTGCCAGCAGCCCCAGGACTCACGATGGCTACACCTTC
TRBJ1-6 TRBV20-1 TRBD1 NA CSATERTGYNSPLHF TGCAGTGCAACCGAGCGGACAGGCTATAATTCACCCCTCCACTTT
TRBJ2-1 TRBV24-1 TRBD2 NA CATSDFGGGPVREQFF TGTGCCACCAGTGATTTTGGGGGAGGGCCGGTCCGTGAGCAGTTCTTC
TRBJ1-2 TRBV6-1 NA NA CASRLGSGGNYGYTF TGTGCCAGCAGACTCGGCTCGGGGGGTAACTATGGCTACACCTTC
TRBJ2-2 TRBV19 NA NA CASSIDGNAGELFF TGTGCCAGTAGTATAGATGGCAACGCCGGGGAGCTGTTTTTT
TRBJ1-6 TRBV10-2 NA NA CASRSGTAGNSPLHF TGCGCCAGCAGATCCGGGACTGCGGGTAATTCACCCCTCCACTTT
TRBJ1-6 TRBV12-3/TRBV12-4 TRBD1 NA CASRDKTGLVSPLHF TGTGCCAGCAGGGATAAGACAGGGCTAGTCTCACCCCTCCACTTT
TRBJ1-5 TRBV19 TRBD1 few CASSPPTGGYEPQHF TGTGCCAGTAGTCCACCGACAGGGGGTTACGAGCCCCAGCATTTT
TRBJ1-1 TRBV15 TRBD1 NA CATSREGQGRAFF TGTGCCACCAGCAGAGAGGGACAGGGAAGAGCTTTCTTT
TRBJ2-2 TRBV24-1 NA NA CATSDLRGNTGELFF TGTGCCACCAGTGATTTACGGGGAAACACCGGGGAGCTGTTTTTT
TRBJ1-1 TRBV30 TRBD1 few CAWQGATEAFF TGTGCCTGGCAGGGGGCGACTGAAGCTTTCTTT
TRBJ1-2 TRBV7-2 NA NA CASSLGRGLGYTF TGTGCCAGCAGCTTAGGCAGGGGCCTTGGCTACACCTTC
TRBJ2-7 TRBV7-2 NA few CASSLGGAEQYF TGTGCCAGCAGCTTAGGGGGAGCCGAGCAGTACTTC
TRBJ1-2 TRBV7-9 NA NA CASSLDQENYGYTF TGTGCCAGCAGCTTAGACCAGGAGAACTATGGCTACACCTTC
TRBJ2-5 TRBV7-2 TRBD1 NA CASGGTGGVGETQYF TGTGCCAGCGGCGGGACAGGGGGCGTTGGGGAGACCCAGTACTTC
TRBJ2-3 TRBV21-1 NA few CASRGRNSSTDTQYF TGTGCCAGCAGGGGGCGGAACTCTAGCACAGATACGCAGTATTTT
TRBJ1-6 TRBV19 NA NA CASRELLRSYNSPLHF TGTGCCAGTAGGGAACTCTTACGCTCCTATAATTCACCCCTCCACTTT
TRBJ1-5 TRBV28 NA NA CASSLLIGDQNNQSQHF TGTGCCAGCAGTTTACTTATAGGGGATCAAAATAATCAGTCCCAGCATTTT
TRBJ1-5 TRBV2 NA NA CASSDGSNQPQHF TGTGCCAGCAGCGACGGTAGCAATCAGCCCCAGCATTTT
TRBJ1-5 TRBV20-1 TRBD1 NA CSARARQGGQPQHF TGCAGTGCTAGAGCTCGGCAGGGGGGTCAGCCCCAGCATTTT
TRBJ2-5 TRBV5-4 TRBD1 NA CASSLLRGTGAVETQYF TGTGCCAGCAGCTTACTGAGGGGGACAGGGGCGGTCGAGACCCAGTACTTC